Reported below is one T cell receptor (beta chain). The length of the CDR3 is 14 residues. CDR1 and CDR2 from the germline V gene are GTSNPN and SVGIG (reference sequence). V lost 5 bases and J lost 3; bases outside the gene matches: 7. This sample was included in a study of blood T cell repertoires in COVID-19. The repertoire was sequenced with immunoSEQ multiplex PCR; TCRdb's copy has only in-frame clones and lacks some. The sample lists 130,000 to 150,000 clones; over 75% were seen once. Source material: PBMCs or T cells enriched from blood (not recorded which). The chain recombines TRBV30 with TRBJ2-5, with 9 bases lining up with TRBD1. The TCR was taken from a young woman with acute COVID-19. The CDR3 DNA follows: TGTGCCTGGGACCTGGGACAGGGAAAAGAGACCCAGTACTTC. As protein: CAWDLGQGKETQYF.